This T cell receptor (beta chain) is from a study of blood T cell repertoires in COVID-19. Overall study: From the United States, Italy and Spain came samples of acute and convalescent COVID-19. T cells, B-cell-depleted T cells, or PBMCs supplied cDNA or gDNA.

CDR1 SQVTM and CDR2 ANQGSEA come from the germline V gene. CDR3 length equals 10 residues. Trimming stripped 3 bases from V and 8 bases from J, with 7 bases between. In the study's own analysis: Nucleated cell number was recorded as an estimate derived from reference gene primer amplification. Assay: immunoSEQ multiplex PCR; the TCRdb copy retains only in-frame clones and omits some. That table gives V, J and clone size, and the DNA gave D and trimming. The table shows 150,000 to 200,000 clones, with 90% to 95% occurring only once. In its sample, this clone was seen a few times. The sequence derives from a woman between 50 and 59 years old with acute or convalescent COVID-19. Sequenced: peripheral blood. The J gene is TRBJ1-2, the V gene TRBV29-1; D call uncertain. CDR3 loop: CSVDEAGYTF. CDR3 nucleotide sequence: TGCAGCGTTGATGAGGCGGGCTACACCTTC.